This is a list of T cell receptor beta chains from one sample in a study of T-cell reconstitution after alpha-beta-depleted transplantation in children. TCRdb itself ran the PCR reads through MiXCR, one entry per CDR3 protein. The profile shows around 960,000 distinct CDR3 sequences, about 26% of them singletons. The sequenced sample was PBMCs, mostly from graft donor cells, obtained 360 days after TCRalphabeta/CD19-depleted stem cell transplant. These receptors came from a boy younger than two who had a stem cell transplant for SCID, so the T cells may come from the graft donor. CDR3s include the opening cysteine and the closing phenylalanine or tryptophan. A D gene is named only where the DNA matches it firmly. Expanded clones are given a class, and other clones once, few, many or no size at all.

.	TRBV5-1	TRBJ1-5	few	TGCGCCAGCAGCCGGGACGGCCCAAATCAGCCCCAGCATTTT	CASSRDGPNQPQHF
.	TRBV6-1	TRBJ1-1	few	TGTGCCAGCAGAGGATCAAGGGGCTGGTCCACTGAAGCTTTCTTT	CASRGSRGWSTEAFF
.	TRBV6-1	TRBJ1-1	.	TGTGCCAGCAGGGGACCTTCCTCCCTGAACACTGAAGCTTTCTTT	CASRGPSSLNTEAFF
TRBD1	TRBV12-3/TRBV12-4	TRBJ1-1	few	TGTGCCAGCACCCCCGGACCCCGACAGGGTGAAGCTTTCTTT	CASTPGPRQGEAFF
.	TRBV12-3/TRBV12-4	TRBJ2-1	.	TGTGCCAGCAGTTTAGGACTACCACACGAGCAGTTCTTC	CASSLGLPHEQFF
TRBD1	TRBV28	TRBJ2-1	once	TGTGCCAGCCACGGGACAGGGTGGTCGAATGAGCAGTTCTTC	CASHGTGWSNEQFF
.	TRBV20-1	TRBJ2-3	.	TGCAGTGCGACTAGTGCGAATACGCAGTATTTT	CSATSANTQYF
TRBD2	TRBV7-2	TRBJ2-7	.	TGTGCCAGCAGCTTAGATCTAGCGGGGGGGCCGGAGCAGTACTTC	CASSLDLAGGPEQYF
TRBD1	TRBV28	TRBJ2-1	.	TGTGCCAGCAGTCCTCCGGGACAGGGGTGGGGGGGGCGGCAGTTCTTC	CASSPPGQGWGGRQFF
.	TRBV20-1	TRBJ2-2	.	TGCAGTGCTAGTCCTCCTAGACCCACCGGGGAGCTGTTTTTT	CSASPPRPTGELFF
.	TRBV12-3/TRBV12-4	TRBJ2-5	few	TGTGCCAGCAGTTTGAGGGTAGAGACCCAGTACTTC	CASSLRVETQYF
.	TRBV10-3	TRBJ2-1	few	TGTGCCATCAGTGCCGAGTTTCGGGAGCAGTTCTTC	CAISAEFREQFF
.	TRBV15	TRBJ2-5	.	TGTGCCACCAGCAGAGAAGGTGAATTCCAAGAGACCCAGTACTTC	CATSREGEFQETQYF
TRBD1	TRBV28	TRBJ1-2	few	TGTGCCAGCAGTCAGCCCCCAGACAGGGACATATGGGGCTACACCTTC	CASSQPPDRDIWGYTF
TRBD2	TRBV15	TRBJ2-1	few	TGTGCCACCGGGCGAGCGGGGTCCTACAATGAGCAGTTCTTC	CATGRAGSYNEQFF
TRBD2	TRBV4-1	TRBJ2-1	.	TGCGCCAGCAGCCAACGGGCAGCGGGGCTGAATGAGCAGTTCTTC	CASSQRAAGLNEQFF
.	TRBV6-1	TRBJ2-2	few	TGTGCCAGCAGGACAGCCACTCTGGACACCGGGGAGCTGTTTTTT	CASRTATLDTGELFF
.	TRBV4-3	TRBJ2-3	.	TGCGCCAGCAGCCAAGATGGTTGGACAGATACGCAGTATTTT	CASSQDGWTDTQYF
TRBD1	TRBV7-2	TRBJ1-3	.	TGTGCCAGCAGCTTAGCAGGGGGCTTCGGAGGAAACACCATATATTTT	CASSLAGGFGGNTIYF
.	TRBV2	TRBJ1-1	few	TGTGCCAGCAGCTCCCTTCGCACTGAAGCTTTCTTT	CASSSLRTEAFF
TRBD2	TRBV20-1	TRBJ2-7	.	TGCAGTGCTAGAGTGAGCGGGGGGAGTTACGAGCAGTACTTC	CSARVSGGSYEQYF
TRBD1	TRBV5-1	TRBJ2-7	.	TGCGCCAGCAAGACGGGACAGGGTTCCTACGAGCAGTACTTC	CASKTGQGSYEQYF
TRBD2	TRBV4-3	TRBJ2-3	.	TGCGCCAGCAGCCTCACGTGGGGACTAGCGGGGAGCACAGATACGCAGTATTTT	CASSLTWGLAGSTDTQYF
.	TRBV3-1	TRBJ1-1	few	TGTTCCAGCAGAAGGGGACCGAACACTGAAGCTTTCTTT	CSSRRGPNTEAFF
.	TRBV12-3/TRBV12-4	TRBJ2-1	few	TGTGCCAGCAGTGAGCGACAAAACGGTGAGCAGTTCTTC	CASSERQNGEQFF
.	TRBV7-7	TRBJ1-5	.	TGTGCCAGCAGCTCCCTGCGCAGGGTCGGCAATCAGCCCCAGCATTTT	CASSSLRRVGNQPQHF
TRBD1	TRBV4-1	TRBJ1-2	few	TGCGCCAGCAGCCAAGCGGACAGGACTGATGGCTACACCTTC	CASSQADRTDGYTF
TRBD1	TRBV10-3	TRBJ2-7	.	TGTGCCATCAGTGAGAAGGGACAGGACGAGCAGTACTTC	CAISEKGQDEQYF
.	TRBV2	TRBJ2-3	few	TGTGCCACTTATCTAGTGGACACAGATACGCAGTATTTT	CATYLVDTDTQYF
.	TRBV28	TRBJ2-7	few	TGTGCCAGCGTATGGGCGGCTGCGGGTCCCTACGAGCAGTACTTC	CASVWAAAGPYEQYF
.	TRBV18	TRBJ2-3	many	TGTGCCAGCTCACCCATAAGCTCAGGGATACGGACGCAGTATTTT	CASSPISSGIRTQYF
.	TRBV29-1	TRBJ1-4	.	TGCAGCGCCTTCATGCCGGGGACTAATGAAAAACTGTTTTTT	CSAFMPGTNEKLFF
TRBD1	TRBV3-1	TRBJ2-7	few	TGTGCCAGCAGCCGAACAACAGGGGTGACTCAAGAGCAGTACTTC	CASSRTTGVTQEQYF
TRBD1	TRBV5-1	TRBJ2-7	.	TGCGCCAGCAGCTTGGCACCCATGGGACAGACGGCTTACGAGCAGTACTTC	CASSLAPMGQTAYEQYF
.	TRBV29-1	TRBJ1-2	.	TGCAGCGTTTCCTCTTACGGGGGGATCTATGGCTACACCTTC	CSVSSYGGIYGYTF
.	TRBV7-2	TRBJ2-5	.	TGTGCCAGCAGCGTCGGACCGGGACTTGCTTTAGAGACCCAGTACTTC	CASSVGPGLALETQYF
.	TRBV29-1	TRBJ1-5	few	TGCAGCGTTGAAGAGGGTGCCTATAGCAATCAGCCCCAGCATTTT	CSVEEGAYSNQPQHF
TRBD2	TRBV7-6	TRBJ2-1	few	TGTGCCAGCAGCCTGGGACTAGCGGGGGCTTTTGCCTACAATGAGCAGTTCTTC	CASSLGLAGAFAYNEQFF
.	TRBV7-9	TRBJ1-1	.	TGTGCCAGCCACGTGAACACTGAAGCTTTCTTT	CASHVNTEAFF
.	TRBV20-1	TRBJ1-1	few	TGCAGTGCTTGCCCCGTCGGGGGGGACACTGAAGCTTTCTTT	CSACPVGGDTEAFF
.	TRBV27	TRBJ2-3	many	TGTGCCAGCAGCCGGGGCACTAGCACAGATACGCAGTATTTT	CASSRGTSTDTQYF
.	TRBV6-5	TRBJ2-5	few	TGTGCCAGCAGTTACTCGTTAACGCAGTCCCCACGGGAGACCCAGTACTTC	CASSYSLTQSPRETQYF
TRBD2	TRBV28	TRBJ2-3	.	TGTGCCAGCAGTTTTCCCTCCAGCGGGGGGGAGGCAGATACGCAGTATTTT	CASSFPSSGGEADTQYF
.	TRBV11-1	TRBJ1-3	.	TGTGCCAGCAGCCACCCGACAGACACCAGCTCTGGAAACACCATATATTTT	CASSHPTDTSSGNTIYF
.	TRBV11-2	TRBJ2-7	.	TGTGCCAGCAGCTCCTCAACAAAGACCTACGAGCAGTACTTC	CASSSSTKTYEQYF